This is a list of T cell receptor beta chains from one sample in a study of T cell changes during pregnancy in multiple sclerosis. Clones were sequenced by immunoSEQ multiplex PCR, and TCRdb holds only the in-frame ones, with some missing. The data show roughly 100,000 clones, with roughly 89% seen just once and roughly 1.7% held by the top ten. Source: peripheral blood, taken after pregnancy. All receptors derive from a female donor in good health, enrolled as a control in a pregnancy study. CDR3s include the opening cysteine and the closing phenylalanine or tryptophan. Each record gives: V gene, J gene, CDR3 protein.

v_call: TRBV11-1
j_call: TRBJ1-1
cdr3_aa: CASSRQGRSMNTEAFF

v_call: TRBV14
j_call: TRBJ1-4
cdr3_aa: CASSQDWGPEKLFF

v_call: TRBV12-5
j_call: TRBJ1-2
cdr3_aa: CASAKRMTNYGYTF

v_call: TRBV12-5
j_call: TRBJ1-2
cdr3_aa: CASGLVPGQLSRGGYGYTF

v_call: TRBV28
j_call: TRBJ2-3
cdr3_aa: CASSPGLAGGVRDTQYF

v_call: TRBV7-3
j_call: TRBJ1-1
cdr3_aa: CASSLEGSTEAFF

v_call: TRBV2
j_call: TRBJ2-7
cdr3_aa: CASSKGSGGYYEQYF

v_call: TRBV6-6
j_call: TRBJ1-1
cdr3_aa: CASSYGSLNTEAFF

v_call: TRBV19
j_call: TRBJ2-6
cdr3_aa: CASSIRQGRANVLTF

v_call: TRBV28
j_call: TRBJ1-5
cdr3_aa: CASSRGQPQHF

v_call: TRBV10-1
j_call: TRBJ2-7
cdr3_aa: CASTRGIGLQYF

v_call: TRBV11-3
j_call: TRBJ2-3
cdr3_aa: CASSLDGGSTDTQYF

v_call: TRBV5-6
j_call: TRBJ2-3
cdr3_aa: CASSFRGVDTQYF

v_call: TRBV29-1
j_call: TRBJ1-2
cdr3_aa: CSVVTTGGLGYTF

v_call: TRBV6-5
j_call: TRBJ1-1
cdr3_aa: CASRGGTEAFF

v_call: TRBV7-2
j_call: TRBJ1-4
cdr3_aa: CASSHDRGVGEKLFF

v_call: TRBV7-2
j_call: TRBJ1-1
cdr3_aa: CASSLPDRVNTEAFF

v_call: TRBV7-8
j_call: TRBJ1-1
cdr3_aa: CASSFPGTEAFF

v_call: TRBV2
j_call: TRBJ2-5
cdr3_aa: CASRGTGSETQYF

v_call: TRBV28
j_call: TRBJ2-7
cdr3_aa: CASSPRQGAGNYEQYF

v_call: TRBV6-5
j_call: TRBJ2-1
cdr3_aa: CASSYSPTNYEQFF

v_call: TRBV5-1
j_call: TRBJ1-1
cdr3_aa: CASSLGGKANTEAFF

v_call: TRBV5-4
j_call: TRBJ2-3
cdr3_aa: CAAALQGATDTQYF

v_call: TRBV7-2
j_call: TRBJ1-2
cdr3_aa: CASSLVFIGQGAFTF

v_call: TRBV10-3
j_call: TRBJ2-3
cdr3_aa: CAIRLAGGGDTQYF

v_call: TRBV7-2
j_call: TRBJ2-3
cdr3_aa: CASSPTRGDTQYF

v_call: TRBV6-1
j_call: TRBJ2-3
cdr3_aa: CASSEIVRDTQYF

v_call: TRBV27
j_call: TRBJ2-2
cdr3_aa: CASSLRQGRSGELFF

v_call: TRBV5-6
j_call: TRBJ1-1
cdr3_aa: CASSSRGGRTGKAFF

v_call: TRBV5-1
j_call: TRBJ2-6
cdr3_aa: CATTAGSEAISGANVLTF

v_call: TRBV28
j_call: TRBJ1-6
cdr3_aa: CASSLEDRGRGSPLHF

v_call: TRBV7-3
j_call: TRBJ2-7
cdr3_aa: CASSSDRGPLYEQYF

v_call: TRBV2
j_call: TRBJ1-1
cdr3_aa: CASRVETGRNTEAFF

v_call: TRBV28
j_call: TRBJ1-2
cdr3_aa: CASSPDPYGYTF

v_call: TRBV4-2
j_call: TRBJ1-5
cdr3_aa: CASSQLDGSNQPQHF

v_call: TRBV11-2
j_call: TRBJ1-6
cdr3_aa: CASSRGTGRNSPLHF

v_call: TRBV7-8
j_call: TRBJ2-1
cdr3_aa: CASSLVGQYNEQFF

v_call: TRBV29-1
j_call: TRBJ1-2
cdr3_aa: CSVEGGANYGYTF

v_call: TRBV13
j_call: TRBJ1-6
cdr3_aa: CASSPGGTKNSPLHF

v_call: TRBV9
j_call: TRBJ1-1
cdr3_aa: CASSFTGETEAFF

v_call: TRBV2
j_call: TRBJ1-5
cdr3_aa: CASSLGDRPNQPQHF

v_call: TRBV30
j_call: TRBJ2-7
cdr3_aa: CAWSVGSGINEQYF

v_call: TRBV7-9
j_call: TRBJ1-3
cdr3_aa: CASSLETGSSGNTIYF

v_call: TRBV6-5
j_call: TRBJ1-5
cdr3_aa: CASSYGQGTGQPQHF

v_call: TRBV7-7
j_call: TRBJ2-5
cdr3_aa: CASSVKLGGMGTQYF

v_call: TRBV5-1
j_call: TRBJ1-1
cdr3_aa: CASSGEASDTEAFF